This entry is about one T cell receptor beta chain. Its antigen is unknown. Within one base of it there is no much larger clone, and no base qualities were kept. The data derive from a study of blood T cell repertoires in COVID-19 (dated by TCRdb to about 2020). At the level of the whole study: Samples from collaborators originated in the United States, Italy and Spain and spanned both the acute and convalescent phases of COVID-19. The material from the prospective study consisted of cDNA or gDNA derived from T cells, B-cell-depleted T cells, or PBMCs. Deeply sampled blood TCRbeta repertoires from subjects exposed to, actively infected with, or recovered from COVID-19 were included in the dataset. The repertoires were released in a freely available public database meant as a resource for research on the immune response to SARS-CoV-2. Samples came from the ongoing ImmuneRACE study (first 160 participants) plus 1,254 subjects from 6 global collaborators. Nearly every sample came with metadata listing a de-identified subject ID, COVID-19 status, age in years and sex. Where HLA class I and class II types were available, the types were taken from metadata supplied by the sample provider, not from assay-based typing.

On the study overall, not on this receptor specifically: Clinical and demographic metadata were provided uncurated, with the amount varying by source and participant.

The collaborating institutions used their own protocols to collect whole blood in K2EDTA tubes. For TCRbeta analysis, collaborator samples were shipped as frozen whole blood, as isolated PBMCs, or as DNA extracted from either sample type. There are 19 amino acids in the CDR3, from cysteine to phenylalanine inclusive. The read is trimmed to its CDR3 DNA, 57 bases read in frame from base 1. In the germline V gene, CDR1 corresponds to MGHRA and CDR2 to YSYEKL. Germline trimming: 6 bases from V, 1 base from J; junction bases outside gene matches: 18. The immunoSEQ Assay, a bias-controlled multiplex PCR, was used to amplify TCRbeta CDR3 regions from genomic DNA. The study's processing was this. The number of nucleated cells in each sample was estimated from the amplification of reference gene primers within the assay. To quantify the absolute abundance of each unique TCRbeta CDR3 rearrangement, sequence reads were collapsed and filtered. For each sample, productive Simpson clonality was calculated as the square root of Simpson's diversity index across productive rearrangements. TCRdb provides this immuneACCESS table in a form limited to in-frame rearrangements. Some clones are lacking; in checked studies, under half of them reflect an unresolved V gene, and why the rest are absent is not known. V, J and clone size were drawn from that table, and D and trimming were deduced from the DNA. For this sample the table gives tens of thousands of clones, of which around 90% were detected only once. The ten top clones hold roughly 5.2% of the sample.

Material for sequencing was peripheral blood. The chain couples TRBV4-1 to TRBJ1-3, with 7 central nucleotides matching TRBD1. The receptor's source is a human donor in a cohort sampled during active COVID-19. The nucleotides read TGCGCCAGCAGTGGCATAAGGGACAGCGGATTTTTTTCTGGAAACACCATATATTTT. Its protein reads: CASSGIRDSGFFSGNTIYF.